This is a list of T cell receptor beta chains from one sample in a study of beta chain features in type 1 diabetes. The table came from immunoSEQ multiplex PCR; TCRdb's copy has only in-frame clones and leaves some out. The sample gives almost 350,000 clones, around 9% of which show up once; about 1% is in the top ten. The sequenced sample consisted of central memory CD4+ T cells from blood. The receptors stem from a man aged 25 to 40 with type 1 diabetes. CDR3s include the opening cysteine and the closing phenylalanine or tryptophan. The D gene is left open where the match is weak. Clone size is stated in some rows and not others, as once, few, many or a class when expanded.

TRBV2	TRBD1	.	TRBJ2-5	CASSGGTGKETQYF	TGTGCCAGCAGTGGAGGGACAGGGAAAGAGACCCAGTACTTC
TRBV18	TRBD1	.	TRBJ1-5	CASSDRADQPQHF	TGTGCCAGCTCCGACAGGGCGGATCAGCCCCAGCATTTT
TRBV6-5	.	few	TRBJ2-6	CASSWGSGANVLTF	TGTGCCAGCAGCTGGGGATCTGGGGCCAACGTCCTGACTTTC
TRBV7-2	TRBD2	few	TRBJ2-7	CASSLDTAGGTYEQYF	TGTGCCAGCAGCTTAGACACAGCGGGGGGTACCTACGAGCAGTACTTC
TRBV5-6	TRBD1	.	TRBJ1-2	CASSFDSGGEGYTF	TGTGCCAGCAGTTTCGACTCAGGGGGTGAGGGCTACACCTTC
TRBV4-3	TRBD1	.	TRBJ1-3	CASSQDDGNRGSGNTIYF	TGCGCCAGCAGCCAAGATGATGGAAACAGGGGCTCTGGAAACACCATATATTTT
TRBV7-9	.	.	TRBJ2-1	CASSLEGGDGNEQFF	TGTGCCAGCAGCTTAGAGGGGGGAGACGGCAATGAGCAGTTCTTC
TRBV14	.	few	TRBJ1-5	CASSPPGRDQPQHF	TGTGCCAGCAGCCCCCCAGGGCGGGATCAGCCCCAGCATTTT
TRBV10-3	.	few	TRBJ1-5	CAIPGGQPQHF	TGTGCCATCCCCGGCGGTCAGCCCCAGCATTTT
TRBV27	.	few	TRBJ1-6	CASSLGVGGNGYNSPLHF	TGTGCCAGCAGTTTAGGGGTTGGGGGCAATGGCTATAATTCACCCCTCCACTTT
TRBV12-5	TRBD1	few	TRBJ1-4	CASGATTGANEKLFF	TGTGCTAGTGGTGCCACGACAGGGGCGAATGAAAAACTGTTTTTT
TRBV19	.	few	TRBJ2-6	CASTTGQGTYRGANVLTF	TGTGCCAGTACCACGGGACAAGGGACTTATCGTGGGGCCAACGTCCTGACTTTC
TRBV14	.	few	TRBJ2-7	CASSPGPYEQYF	TGTGCCAGCAGCCCGGGCCCCTACGAGCAGTACTTC
TRBV7-2	.	few	TRBJ2-5	CASSRGGEETQYF	TGTGCCAGCAGCAGGGGCGGTGAAGAGACCCAGTACTTC
TRBV18	.	.	TRBJ1-5	CASSPDGSNQPQHF	TGTGCCAGCTCACCGGACGGTAGCAATCAGCCCCAGCATTTT
TRBV19	.	few	TRBJ1-1	CASSRTSMNTEAFF	TGTGCCAGTAGTAGAACAAGCATGAACACTGAAGCTTTCTTT
TRBV4-1	TRBD2	few	TRBJ2-3	CASSQDLAGGADTQYF	TGCGCCAGCAGCCAAGATCTGGCGGGGGGGGCAGATACGCAGTATTTT
TRBV5-1	.	few	TRBJ2-2	CASSIGTGELFF	TGCGCCAGCAGTATCGGTACCGGGGAGCTGTTTTTT
TRBV6-5	.	few	TRBJ1-1	CASSYSGGGANTEAFF	TGTGCCAGCAGTTACTCAGGTGGAGGGGCGAACACTGAAGCTTTCTTT
TRBV5-1	.	few	TRBJ2-5	CASSLGNPMGETQYF	TGCGCCAGCAGCTTGGGTAATCCTATGGGAGAGACCCAGTACTTC
TRBV9	TRBD2	.	TRBJ2-5	CASSGGGGRRMETQYF	TGTGCCAGCAGCGGAGGCGGGGGGCGAAGGATGGAGACCCAGTACTTC
TRBV27	.	few	TRBJ2-3	CASSFSGGGPTDTQYF	TGTGCCAGCAGTTTTTCCGGCGGGGGCCCAACAGATACGCAGTATTTT
TRBV28	TRBD1	many	TRBJ1-6	CATRGQGTYNSPLHF	TGTGCCACCCGGGGACAGGGCACCTATAATTCACCCCTCCACTTT
TRBV6-5	.	.	TRBJ1-6	CASSLNEGSPLHF	TGTGCCAGCAGTCTCAACGAGGGCTCACCCCTCCACTTT
TRBV2	TRBD1	many	TRBJ2-3	CASRTRDSRTDTQYF	TGTGCCAGCAGGACCCGGGACAGCCGCACAGATACGCAGTATTTT
TRBV18	.	many	TRBJ1-1	CASSPTENTEAFF	TGTGCCAGCTCACCTACAGAGAACACTGAAGCTTTCTTT
TRBV28	.	.	TRBJ2-3	CASTSGVRGTDTQYF	TGTGCCAGCACCTCAGGTGTGCGGGGCACAGATACGCAGTATTTT
TRBV10-3	TRBD1	few	TRBJ2-3	CAISEDRAADTQYF	TGTGCCATCAGCGAAGACAGGGCGGCAGATACGCAGTATTTT
TRBV5-6	TRBD1	many	TRBJ1-4	CASSLAGQGSEKLFF	TGTGCCAGCAGCTTGGCCGGACAGGGTAGCGAAAAACTGTTTTTT
TRBV7-2	.	.	TRBJ2-7	CASSSHSGPYEQYF	TGTGCCAGCAGCTCCCACTCGGGCCCCTACGAGCAGTACTTC
TRBV7-9	.	.	TRBJ2-7	CASSQPTFGSSYEQYF	TGTGCCAGCAGCCAGCCCACGTTTGGCAGCTCCTACGAGCAGTACTTC
TRBV28	.	many	TRBJ1-2	CASSIRGYGYTF	TGTGCCAGCAGTATTCGAGGCTATGGCTACACCTTC
TRBV6-5	.	.	TRBJ2-2	CASSYSRGTGELFF	TGTGCCAGCAGTTACTCTCGGGGCACCGGGGAGCTGTTTTTT
TRBV15	.	few	TRBJ1-2	CATSRDDSYRYGYTF	TGTGCCACCAGCAGAGACGACAGCTACCGCTATGGCTACACCTTC
TRBV9	TRBD2	.	TRBJ2-5	CASSVDPSGEETQYF	TGTGCCAGCAGCGTAGATCCTAGCGGGGAAGAGACCCAGTACTTC
TRBV6-5	TRBD1	.	TRBJ2-5	CASSYLTGAGGQYF	TGTGCCAGCAGTTACCTGACAGGGGCAGGGGGCCAGTACTTC
TRBV7-2	.	few	TRBJ2-7	CASSLVEGYEQYF	TGTGCCAGCAGCTTAGTGGAAGGCTACGAGCAGTACTTC
TRBV29-1	.	.	TRBJ1-1	CSVEGRSATLNTEAFF	TGCAGCGTTGAAGGGAGGTCCGCTACTCTGAACACTGAAGCTTTCTTT
TRBV7-2	TRBD2	few	TRBJ2-3	CASSLVGTSGSTDTQYF	TGTGCCAGCAGCTTAGTTGGGACTAGCGGGAGCACAGATACGCAGTATTTT
TRBV10-3	.	few	TRBJ2-7	CAISEEYEQYF	TGTGCCATCAGTGAGGAATACGAGCAGTACTTC
TRBV7-8	.	few	TRBJ1-2	CASTVEGYGYTF	TGTGCCAGCACTGTTGAGGGCTATGGCTACACCTTC
TRBV7-7	.	few	TRBJ2-1	CASSSNPSNEQFF	TGTGCCAGCAGCTCCAACCCTTCCAATGAGCAGTTCTTC
TRBV5-1	.	many	TRBJ1-1	CASTVGGVGVNTEAFF	TGCGCCAGCACCGTCGGAGGGGTTGGTGTGAACACTGAAGCTTTCTTT
TRBV4-3	TRBD2	few	TRBJ2-1	CASSLGSSGYNEQFF	TGCGCCAGCAGCCTGGGCTCTAGCGGGTACAATGAGCAGTTCTTC
TRBV7-2	.	.	TRBJ1-1	CASSPGRDQAFF	TGTGCCAGCAGCCCCGGACGGGATCAAGCTTTCTTT
TRBV18	.	few	TRBJ1-5	CASSPPLGLGGQPQHF	TGTGCCAGCTCACCACCCCTGGGTCTAGGGGGGCAGCCCCAGCATTTT
TRBV29-1	.	.	TRBJ1-1	CSARVDRNTEAFF	TGCAGCGCTCGGGTTGACAGGAACACTGAAGCTTTCTTT
TRBV5-1	TRBD1	.	TRBJ2-7	CASSLGTGAYEQYF	TGCGCCAGCAGCTTGGGTACAGGGGCCTACGAGCAGTACTTC
TRBV2	.	.	TRBJ1-6	CASSRENNSPLHF	TGTGCCAGCAGCCGGGAAAATAATTCACCCCTCCACTTT
TRBV7-9	.	few	TRBJ1-5	CASSFETQPQHF	TGTGCCAGCAGCTTCGAGACTCAGCCCCAGCATTTT
TRBV9	.	few	TRBJ1-3	CASSADGSSGNTIYF	TGTGCCAGCAGCGCGGACGGGTCCTCTGGAAACACCATATATTTT
TRBV4-1	TRBD1	few	TRBJ1-4	CASSQDRQGEKLFF	TGCGCCAGCAGCCAAGATAGACAGGGAGAAAAACTGTTTTTT
TRBV4-3	.	.	TRBJ1-5	CASSQDSTAGWAQHF	TGCGCCAGCAGCCAAGACTCCACGGCAGGCTGGGCCCAGCATTTT
TRBV4-3	.	.	TRBJ2-1	CASSQAPSGGIEQFF	TGCGCCAGCAGCCAAGCTCCATCTGGCGGCATTGAGCAGTTCTTC
TRBV20-1	.	few	TRBJ1-6	CSASNNSPLHF	TGCAGTGCTAGTAATAATTCACCCCTCCACTTT
TRBV9	TRBD1	few	TRBJ1-2	CASSVLTGNYGYTF	TGTGCCAGCAGCGTTTTGACAGGGAACTATGGCTACACCTTC
TRBV5-1	.	few	TRBJ1-6	CASSLVEARDSPLHF	TGCGCCAGCAGCTTGGTGGAGGCACGCGACTCACCCCTCCACTTT
TRBV2	.	.	TRBJ2-5	CASRPTVGETQYF	TGTGCCAGCAGACCAACAGTGGGGGAGACCCAGTACTTC
TRBV4-1	TRBD2	few	TRBJ2-5	CASSQDRSSGDSKFQYF	TGCGCCAGCAGCCAAGATCGTTCTAGCGGGGACTCAAAATTCCAGTACTTC
TRBV10-1	.	few	TRBJ2-2	CASSFAAGELFF	TGCGCCAGCAGTTTCGCAGCCGGGGAGCTGTTTTTT